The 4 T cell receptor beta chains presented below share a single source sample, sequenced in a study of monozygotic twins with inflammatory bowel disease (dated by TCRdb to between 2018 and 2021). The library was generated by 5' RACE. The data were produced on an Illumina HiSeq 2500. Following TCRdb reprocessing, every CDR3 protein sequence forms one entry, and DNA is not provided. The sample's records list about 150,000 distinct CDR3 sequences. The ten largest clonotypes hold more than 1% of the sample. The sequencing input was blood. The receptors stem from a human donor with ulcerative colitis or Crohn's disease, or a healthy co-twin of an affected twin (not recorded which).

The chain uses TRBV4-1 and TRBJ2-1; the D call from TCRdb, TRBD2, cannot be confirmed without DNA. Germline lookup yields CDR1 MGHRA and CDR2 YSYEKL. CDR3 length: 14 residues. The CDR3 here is CASSQAASGNEQFF.

CDR3 protein: CSASLAGVTAEQYF. The chain is built from TRBV20-1 and TRBJ2-7; as DNA is missing, the TRBD2 call by TCRdb cannot be tested. This CDR3 region has 14 residues. Germline CDR1 DFQATT, CDR2 SNEGSKA (reference sequence).

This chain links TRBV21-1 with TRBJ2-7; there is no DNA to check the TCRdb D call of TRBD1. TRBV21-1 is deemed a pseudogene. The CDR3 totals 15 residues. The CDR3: CASKHPGTGVYEQYF.

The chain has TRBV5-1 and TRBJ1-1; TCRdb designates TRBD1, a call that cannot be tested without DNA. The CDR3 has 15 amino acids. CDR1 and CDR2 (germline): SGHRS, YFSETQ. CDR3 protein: CASSSLTVDNTEAFF.